This record covers a single TCR beta chain. In the original analysis: Nucleated cell counts were estimated from reference gene primer amplification. Generated by immunoSEQ multiplex PCR, the TCRdb table keeps only in-frame clones and is missing some. Clone size and the V and J calls come from that table; the DNA yielded D and trimming. In the table there are 35,000 to 50,000 clones, roughly 89% of which are singletons. This sample is part of a study of blood T cell repertoires in COVID-19. The junction had 2 bases not matched to a gene; V was cut back by 3 bases and J by 6 bases. The CDR3 is made up of 12 amino acids. Germline V gene sequence: CDR1 MNHNS, CDR2 SASEGT.

The sequence derives from a man aged 45 to 65 with active COVID-19. Sequenced material: peripheral blood. V gene TRBV6-1 combines with J gene TRBJ2-7; 7 bases are shared with TRBD1. CDR3 residues: CASSETGREQYF. The CDR3 DNA follows: TGTGCCAGCAGTGAGACAGGGCGCGAGCAGTACTTC.